Sequencing of this T cell receptor beta chain was carried out in a study of blood T cells in healthy people across ages. Study-wide background: Capturing about one barcoded beta molecule per two T cells was achieved by template switching.

There are 13 residues in the CDR3. Trimming removed 5 bases at V and 4 bases at J, with 11 bases between. Germline CDR1 is MNHEY and CDR2 is SVGEGT. A second PCR of 7 to 11 cycles used a sample-barcoded 5' primer and a J-beta primer mix. TCRdb independently ran MiXCR on the 5' RACE reads; one entry per CDR3 protein. In the table there are around 1,900,000 distinct CDR3 sequences, about two fifths of which are singletons. Material: blood. The chain couples TRBV6-2 or TRBV6-3 to TRBJ1-2; D ambiguous. This TCR derives from a human donor in good health. The CDR3 nucleotides read TGTGCCAGCAGTCCCGACTCAATCTATGGCTACACCTTC. This codes for CASSPDSIYGYTF.